Listed here are 10 T cell receptor beta chains from one sample, sequenced in a study of PD-1 blockade in classical Hodgkin lymphoma. Time point in this sample: newly diagnosed, previously untreated cHL patient sample. Researchers report purifying CD4+ T cells from thawed PBMCs by magnetic negative selection. Only in-frame clones appear in the TCRdb table, and some are missing; sequencing was by immunoSEQ multiplex PCR. The top ten hold 0.2% to 0.25% of the sample, which has about 35,000 clones, about 89% seen once. Input material: CD4+ T cells from blood. Receptors were obtained from a human donor with classical Hodgkin lymphoma.

The rearrangement joins TRBV19 to TRBJ2-3; D is undetermined. The CDR3 loop spans 14 amino acids. The ends were cut back, 5 bases at V and 2 bases at J, with 11 bases in the middle. The germline CDR1 and CDR2 sequences are LNHDA and SQIVND (reference sequence). In DNA form, the CDR3 reads TGTGCCAGTAGTGGACGTTCTTACACAGATACGCAGTATTTT. Protein: CASSGRSYTDTQYF.

The V call is TRBV11-2, the J call TRBJ2-3, with D unresolved. Germline V gene sequence: CDR1 SGHAT, CDR2 FQNNGV. V shed 5 bases and J shed 2 bases, with 8 bases lying between them. CDR3 length equals 13 residues. The DNA for the CDR3 is TGTGCCAGCAGCACTACCCCCACAGATACGCAGTATTTT. It encodes CASSTTPTDTQYF.

The CDR3 loop is CASSVDQGNQPQHF. The CDR3 nucleotides read TGTGCCAGCAGCGTAGACCAGGGCAATCAGCCCCAGCATTTT. The chain uses TRBV9 and TRBJ1-5; D not certain. The germline V gene encodes CDR1 SGDLS and CDR2 YYNGEE. The CDR3 has 14 amino acids. The germline V and J ends were trimmed by 0 bases and 2 bases, with 6 bases remaining between them.

The chain recombines TRBV7-9 with TRBJ2-2; D remains ambiguous. Trimming shortened V by 5 bases and J by 5 bases, and 9 bases separated the two germline ends. Germline CDR1 and CDR2: SEHNR and FQNEAQ (reference sequence). The CDR3 length is 13 residues. CDR3 region: CASSTPRTGELFF. The DNA of the CDR3 is TGTGCCAGCAGCACCCCCCGGACCGGGGAGCTGTTTTTT.

This clone was seen a handful of times. The chain uses TRBV28 and TRBJ1-2; perhaps TRBD1 as D (6 bases). Germline CDR1 MDHEN, CDR2 SYDVKM. This CDR3 is built from 12 residues. V was cut by 8 bases and J by 3 bases, with 10 bases left in between. The CDR3: CASLQGHYGYTF. The CDR3 DNA sequence: TGTGCCAGCCTACAGGGCCACTATGGCTACACCTTC.

The chain combines TRBV4-1 with TRBJ2-4; the match to TRBD1 covers 9 bases. Per germline, CDR1 MGHRA and CDR2 YSYEKL. V lost 0 bases, J lost 5 bases, and 5 bases stayed unmatched. The CDR3 runs 16 residues. Here the CDR3 DNA reads TGCGCCAGCAGCCAAGAAAGGGGGACAGGGCAAAACATTCAGTACTTC. The encoded protein is CASSQERGTGQNIQYF.

V is TRBV18 and J is TRBJ2-6; D gene uncertain. The length of the CDR3 is 15 residues. V lost 3 bases, J lost 4 bases, and 10 bases lay in between. CDR1 is KGHSH, CDR2 LQKENI, per germline. This CDR3 is CASSPPSPGANVLTF. DNA of the CDR3: TGTGCCAGCTCACCCCCTTCGCCCGGGGCCAACGTCCTGACTTTC.

A note on this clone: Sequence at one end of the junction differs from germline and may be a read error. V and J are TRBV6-5 and TRBJ1-2; no reliable D call. Germline lookup yields CDR1 MNHEY and CDR2 SVGAGI. The length of the CDR3 is 9 residues. The CDR3 nucleotides read TGCTTCACGGGGAATGGCTACACCTTC. Translating it yields CFTGNGYTF.

The chain carries TRBV5-6 and TRBJ1-5, with D unclear. Germline-derived CDR1 and CDR2 are SGHDT and YYEEEE. V was shortened by 0 bases and J by 0 bases, with 10 bases between the two germline ends. The CDR3 extends over 16 amino acids. CDR3: CASSLGSVYSNQPQHF. CDR3 in DNA: TGTGCCAGCAGCTTGGGATCAGTTTATAGCAATCAGCCCCAGCATTTT.

The chain combines TRBV25-1 with TRBJ1-5, with D uncertain. Trimming cost V 7 bases and J 3 bases, with 10 bases left between them. The CDR3 is 13 residues long. Germline lookup yields CDR1 MGHDK and CDR2 SYGVNS. The CDR3 protein is CASIVDTNQPQHF. In DNA, the CDR3 is TGTGCCAGCATTGTAGATACCAATCAGCCCCAGCATTTT.